This entry features one T cell receptor (beta chain) sequence. The data stem from a study of shared T cell receptors in the human thymus. Data came from immunoSEQ multiplex PCR; TCRdb stores just in-frame clones and leaves some out. This sample has more than 550,000 clones; approximately 85% occur once, and the top ten carry approximately 0.01%. The CDR3 is made up of 11 amino acids. With 5 bases removed from V and 11 bases from J, the gap between germline ends came to 12 bases. Germline V gives CDR1 MDHEN, CDR2 SYDVKM. These data are also associated with another study on human thymus T cells. That publication notes: Immunologically healthy infants in Finland undergoing congenital heart defect surgery were the donors.

The sequenced sample consisted of thymocytes. The V gene is TRBV28, the J gene TRBJ2-5; maybe TRBD2 (5 bases). This receptor was identified in a girl younger than two with a congenital heart defect. For the CDR3, the DNA is TGTGCCAGCAGTCTGCCGGGGATTCAGTACTTC. Amino acid sequence: CASSLPGIQYF.